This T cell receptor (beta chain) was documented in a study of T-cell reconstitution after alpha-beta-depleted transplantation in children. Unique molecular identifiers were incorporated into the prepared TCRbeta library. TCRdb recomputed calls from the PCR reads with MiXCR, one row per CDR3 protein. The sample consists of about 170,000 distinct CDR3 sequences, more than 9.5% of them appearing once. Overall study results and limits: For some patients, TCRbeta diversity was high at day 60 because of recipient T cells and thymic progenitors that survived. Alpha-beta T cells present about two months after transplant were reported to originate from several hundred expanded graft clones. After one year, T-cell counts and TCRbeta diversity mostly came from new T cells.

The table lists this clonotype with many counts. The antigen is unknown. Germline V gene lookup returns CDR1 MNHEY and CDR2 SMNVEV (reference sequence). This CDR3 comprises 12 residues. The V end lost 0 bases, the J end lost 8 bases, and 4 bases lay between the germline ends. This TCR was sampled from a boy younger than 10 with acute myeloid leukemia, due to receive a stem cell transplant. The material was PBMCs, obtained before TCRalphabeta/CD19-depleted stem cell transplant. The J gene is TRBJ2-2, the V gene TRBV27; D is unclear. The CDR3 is CASSLSRGELFF. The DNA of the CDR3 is TGTGCCAGCAGTTTATCTAGGGGGGAGCTGTTTTTT.